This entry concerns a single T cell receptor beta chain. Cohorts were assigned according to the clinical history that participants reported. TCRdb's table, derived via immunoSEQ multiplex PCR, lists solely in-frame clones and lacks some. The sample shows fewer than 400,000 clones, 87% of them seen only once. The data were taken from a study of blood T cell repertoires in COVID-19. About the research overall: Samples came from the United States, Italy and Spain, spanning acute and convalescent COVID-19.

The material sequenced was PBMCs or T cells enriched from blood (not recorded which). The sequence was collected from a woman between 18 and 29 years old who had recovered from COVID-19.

The CDR3 region has the DNA TGTGCCTGGAGCTCGGACAGACCGGGGAATTCACCCCTCCACTTT. Translated: CAWSSDRPGNSPLHF. This chain connects TRBV30 to TRBJ1-6; tentative D call: TRBD1 (6 bases). The CDR3 contains 15 residues. CDR1 GTSNPN and CDR2 SVGIG come from the germline V gene (reference sequence). V lost 3 bases and J lost 7, with 16 bases in between.